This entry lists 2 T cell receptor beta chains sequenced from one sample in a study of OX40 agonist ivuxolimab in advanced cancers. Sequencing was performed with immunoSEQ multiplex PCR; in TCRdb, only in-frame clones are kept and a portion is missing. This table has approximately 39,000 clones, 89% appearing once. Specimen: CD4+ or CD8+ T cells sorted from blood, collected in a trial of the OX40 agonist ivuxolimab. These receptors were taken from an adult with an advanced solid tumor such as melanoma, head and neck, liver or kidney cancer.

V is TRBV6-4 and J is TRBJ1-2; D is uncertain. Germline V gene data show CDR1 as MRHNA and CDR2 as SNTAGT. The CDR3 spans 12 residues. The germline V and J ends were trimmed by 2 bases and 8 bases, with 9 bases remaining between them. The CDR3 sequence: CASSDDTGGYTF. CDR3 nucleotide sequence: TGTGCCAGCAGTGACGACACGGGCGGCTACACCTTC.

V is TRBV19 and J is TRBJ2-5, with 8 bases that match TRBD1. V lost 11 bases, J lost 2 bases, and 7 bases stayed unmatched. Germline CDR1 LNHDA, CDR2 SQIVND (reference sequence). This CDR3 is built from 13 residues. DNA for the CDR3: TGTGCCGGTGACAGGGGAGTTCAAGAGACCCAGTACTTC. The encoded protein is CAGDRGVQETQYF.